The 21 T cell receptor beta chains listed next were all sequenced from one sample in a study of CD8+ T cells in alopecia areata. cDNA prepared by RNA extraction and subsequent reverse transcription served as the template for sequencing. Data came from immunoSEQ multiplex PCR; TCRdb stores just in-frame clones and leaves some out. The table shows about 150,000 clones, with around half occurring only once. The sequences come from CD8+ T cells sorted from blood, collected at week 0. All receptors derive from a human donor with alopecia areata.

V and J are TRBV7-3 and TRBJ2-5; 7 bases align to TRBD1. The germline CDR1 and CDR2 sequences are SGHTA and FQGTGA. This CDR3 has 14 residues. V was clipped by 0 bases and J by 5 bases; unmatched bases: 3. The CDR3, as DNA: TGTGCCAGCAGCTTAACAGGGGGCCAGGAGACCCAGTACTTC. Translated: CASSLTGGQETQYF.

The chain has TRBV30 and TRBJ2-7, with D unresolved. The CDR3 is 11 amino acids. Germline loops: CDR1 GTSNPN, CDR2 SVGIG (reference sequence). The V gene lost 3 bases and the J gene lost 4 bases, with 7 bases spanning the gap. This CDR3 is CAWRDTYEQYF. CDR3 nucleotide sequence: TGTGCCTGGAGGGATACATACGAGCAGTACTTC.

This clone appeared once. This chain links TRBV7-6 with TRBJ1-4, with D maybe TRBD1 (6 bases). The CDR3 runs 14 residues. Trimming left V 5 bases short and J 4 bases short, with 11 bases between. Germline CDR1 SGHVS, CDR2 FNYEAQ. The CDR3 loop is CASSATGNNEKLFF. In DNA, the CDR3 is TGTGCCAGCAGCGCGACAGGAAATAATGAAAAACTGTTTTTT.

V is TRBV29-1 and J is TRBJ1-2; the D is unclear. V lost 0 bases, J lost 8 bases, and 13 bases lay in between. The CDR3 consists of 13 residues. The germline V gene encodes CDR1 SQVTM and CDR2 ANQGSEA. CDR3 nucleotides: TGCAGCGTTGAAGATCATGCTGGTCGGGGCTACACCTTC. Protein: CSVEDHAGRGYTF.

V usage is TRBV13 and J usage is TRBJ1-5, with unresolved D. Germline-derived CDR1 and CDR2 are PRHDT and FYEKMQ (reference sequence). The CDR3 runs to 14 residues. Between the trimmed V and J ends, which lost 0 bases and 4 bases, there was a span of 7 bases. The CDR3 sequence: CASSLGSRNQPQHF. The CDR3 DNA follows: TGTGCCAGCAGCTTAGGCAGCCGAAATCAGCCCCAGCATTTT.

This clone was detected only a few times. This rearrangement joins TRBV7-8 to TRBJ2-1; TRBD2 agrees at 8 bases. The CDR3 runs 15 residues. Germline V gene data show CDR1 as SGHVS and CDR2 as FQNEAQ. Unmatched junction bases numbered 3, after V lost 2 bases and J lost 3 bases. In DNA form, the CDR3 reads TGTGCCAGCAGCTTAACTAGCGGCGACTACAATGAGCAGTTCTTC. Protein sequence: CASSLTSGDYNEQFF.

The sample holds a few counts of this clone. CDR3 amino acids: CAISDVQAGIYEQYF. The CDR3, as DNA: TGTGCCATCAGTGACGTTCAAGCGGGGATCTACGAGCAGTACTTC. The chain is built from TRBV10-3 and TRBJ2-7, with 7 nucleotides matching TRBD2. The ends lost 3 bases at V and 3 bases at J; junction bases unmatched: 8. Germline CDR1 ENHRY, CDR2 SYGVKD. This CDR3 is built from 15 residues.

This clone has only a few counts. The chain recombines TRBV9 with TRBJ1-2; 9 positions agree with TRBD1. Per germline, CDR1 SGDLS and CDR2 YYNGEE. The CDR3 is 15 amino acids. V was clipped by 0 bases and J by 6 bases; unmatched bases: 6. DNA of the CDR3: TGTGCCAGCAGCGTAGGGGACAGGGCCTTAGATGGCTACACCTTC. Translating it yields CASSVGDRALDGYTF. Full variable domain (outside the CDR3, taken from reference TRBV9 and TRBJ1-2): DSGVTQTPKHLITATGQRVTLRCSPRSGDLSVYWYQQSLDQGLQFLIQYYNGEERAKGNILERFSAQQFPDLHSELNLSSLELGDSALYFCASSVGDRALDGYTFGSGTRLTVV.

In its sample, this clone was seen a few times. The rearrangement uses TRBV18 and TRBJ2-1; 9 nucleotides line up with TRBD1. Looked up from germline, CDR1 is KGHSH and CDR2 is LQKENI. The CDR3 length is 13 residues. The junction had 0 bases not matched to a gene; V was cut back by 2 bases and J by 7 bases. CDR3 sequence reads: CASSPGTGNEQFF. Here the CDR3 DNA reads TGTGCCAGCTCACCAGGGACAGGGAATGAGCAGTTCTTC.

The gene calls are TRBV4-3 and TRBJ2-1, with TRBD1 as a possible D gene (5 bases). Trimming removed 4 bases from V and 7 bases from J, with 11 bases in between. Looked up from germline, CDR1 is LGHNA and CDR2 is YSLEER. This CDR3 is 13 amino acids long. As DNA, the CDR3 is TGCGCCAGCAGCCCAGTGCAGGGTAATGAGCAGTTCTTC. This codes for CASSPVQGNEQFF.

A few counts support this clone. The chain uses TRBV29-1 and TRBJ1-2, with D possibly matching TRBD1 (6 bases). Trimming removed 6 bases at V and 6 bases at J, with 17 bases between. The germline V gene encodes CDR1 SQVTM and CDR2 ANQGSEA. The CDR3 runs 13 residues. CDR3: CSVDDRLFDGYTF. The CDR3 DNA reads as TGCAGCGTGGACGACAGGTTGTTCGATGGCTACACCTTC.

The chain has TRBV5-1 and TRBJ2-7; D uncertain. This CDR3 comprises 12 residues. With 4 bases removed from V and 6 bases from J, the gap between germline ends came to 11 bases. Germline CDR1 is SGHRS and CDR2 is YFSETQ. The CDR3 DNA is TGCGCCAGCAGCCAGACATTGGGCGAGCAGTACTTC. Its translation is CASSQTLGEQYF.

The chain combines TRBV6-1 with TRBJ1-4, with D possibly being TRBD1 (5 bases). The V gene's germline CDR1 is MNHNS and CDR2 SASEGT. Deletions cut 4 bases from V and 12 bases from J, with 9 bases between. CDR3 size: 11 residues. As DNA, the CDR3 is TGTGCCAGCAGTGGACCGGGACAACTGTTTTTT. This encodes CASSGPGQLFF.

As to this clone: This clone may be a read error of a much larger clone one base away. This rearrangement joins TRBV6-4 to TRBJ2-3; D is perhaps TRBD2 (6 bases). Germline CDR1 is MRHNA and CDR2 is SNTAGT. Trimming shortened V by 5 bases and J by 1 base, and 13 bases separated the two germline ends. The CDR3 sequence is 15 residues long. The CDR3 DNA sequence: TGTGCCAGCAGTAAAGGGAGGCAGGGCACAGATACGCAGTATTTT. Protein product: CASSKGRQGTDTQYF.

This CDR3 reads CASSQDNYEQYF. The CDR3 region has the DNA TGCGCCAGCAGCCAAGACAACTACGAGCAGTACTTC. This sequence joins TRBV5-1 and TRBJ2-7, with no clear D. Trimming shortened V by 4 bases and J by 3 bases, and 8 bases separated the two germline ends. The germline gives CDR1 SGHRS, CDR2 YFSETQ. The CDR3 spans 12 residues.

This clone was detected a few times. The chain employs TRBV27 and TRBJ1-1; D uncertain. V lost 8 bases, J lost 4 bases, and 11 bases lay in between. The CDR3 sequence is 12 residues long. Germline V gene lookup returns CDR1 MNHEY and CDR2 SMNVEV (reference sequence). The CDR3 spells CASGIMSTEAFF. CDR3 coding DNA: TGTGCCAGCGGTATAATGAGCACTGAAGCTTTCTTT.

The chain uses TRBV5-4 and TRBJ1-2; 7 positions agree with TRBD1. Germline V gene lookup returns CDR1 SGHNT and CDR2 YYREEE (reference sequence). The junction had 4 bases not matched to a gene; V was cut back by 0 bases and J by 5 bases. This CDR3 region has 14 residues. The CDR3 is CASSLATGDYGYTF. The CDR3 DNA reads TGTGCCAGCAGCTTGGCTACAGGGGATTATGGCTACACCTTC.

V gene TRBV15 combines with J gene TRBJ1-5; D is unresolved. The CDR3 is 14 amino acids. Trimming removed 1 base from V and 5 bases from J, with 9 bases in between. The V gene's germline CDR1 is LNHNV and CDR2 YYDKDF (reference sequence). CDR3 amino acids: CATSRGQDYQPQHF. CDR3 in DNA: TGTGCCACCAGCAGAGGTCAGGACTATCAGCCCCAGCATTTT.

The chain carries TRBV7-9 and TRBJ1-6; maybe TRBD1 (6 bases). This CDR3 spans 14 amino acids. Germline assignment: CDR1 SEHNR and CDR2 FQNEAQ (reference sequence). The V end lost 5 bases, the J end lost 7 bases, and 12 bases lay between the germline ends. The CDR3 sequence is CASSPTGTNSPLHF. For the CDR3, the DNA is TGTGCCAGCAGCCCTACAGGGACGAATTCACCCCTCCACTTT.

V usage is TRBV4-1 and J usage is TRBJ2-7; D unclear. In germline, CDR1 is MGHRA, CDR2 YSYEKL. V was trimmed by 0 bases and J by 4 bases, leaving 7 bases between them. The CDR3 is 13 amino acids. As DNA, the CDR3 is TGCGCCAGCAGCCAAGATACAGCTTACGAGCAGTACTTC. Amino acids: CASSQDTAYEQYF.

V is TRBV10-3 and J is TRBJ2-2, with 9 positions matching TRBD1. Germline-derived CDR1 and CDR2 are ENHRY and SYGVKD. V trimming: 6 bases; J trimming: 1 base; junction bases outside the gene matches: 0. CDR3 size: 14 residues. The CDR3 DNA reads as TGTGCCATCAGGGGACAGGGGAACACCGGGGAGCTGTTTTTT. It codes for CAIRGQGNTGELFF.